This passage covers 26 T cell receptor beta chains from one sample sequenced in a study of breast tumors, draining lymph nodes, adjacent tissues. TCRdb recomputed calls from the multiplex PCR reads with MiXCR, one row per CDR3 protein. The sample has 200,000 to 250,000 distinct CDR3 sequences; less than 35% are singletons. Breast cancer patients provided tissue from their axillary draining lymph nodes. The sample comprised axillary lymph node tissue. Source of these receptors: a female donor with breast cancer. Some clones in this sample may be carry-over from other donors' samples.

The chain uses TRBV12-5 and TRBJ2-3; D is unclear. Trimming took 3 bases from V and 6 from J, leaving 7 bases between them. Germline V CDR1 and CDR2: LGHNT, FRNRAP. The CDR3 has 12 amino acids. CDR3 amino acids: CASGFSRDTQYF. CDR3 DNA: TGTGCTAGTGGTTTTAGCCGGGATACGCAGTATTTT.

This clonotype was found many times. This chain connects TRBV7-8 to TRBJ1-3; D remains unclear. The germline V and J ends were trimmed by 4 bases and 1 base, with 8 bases remaining between them. The CDR3 length is 14 residues. CDR1 and CDR2 from the germline V gene are SGHVS and FQNEAQ. Here the CDR3 reads CASSSLLSGNTIYF. The CDR3 nucleotides are TGTGCCAGCAGCTCCCTCTTGTCTGGAAACACCATATATTTT.

At least ten counts were recorded for this clonotype. The V call is TRBV10-3, the J call TRBJ2-1, with TRBD1 matching over 8 bases. J was trimmed by 6 bases and V by 4 bases; bases with no gene match: 5. Germline CDR1 ENHRY, CDR2 SYGVKD. The CDR3 extends over 14 amino acids. The CDR3 protein is CAISGGQGANEQFF. CDR3 in DNA: TGTGCCATCAGTGGGGGGCAGGGGGCCAATGAGCAGTTCTTC.

This clonotype occurred many times. This rearrangement joins TRBV3-1 to TRBJ2-5; D gene unclear. V lost 0 bases and J lost 4, with 6 bases in between. The CDR3 sequence is 13 residues long. The V gene's germline CDR1 is LGHDT and CDR2 YNNKEL (reference sequence). The CDR3 DNA reads as TGTGCCAGCAGCCAAGAGGACGTAGAGACCCAGTACTTC. This gives the protein CASSQEDVETQYF.

This chain uses TRBV28 with TRBJ2-2; weak D call: TRBD2 (7 bases). With 6 bases removed from V and 5 bases from J, the gap between germline ends came to 13 bases. The CDR3 consists of 14 residues. Germline V lookup: CDR1 MDHEN, CDR2 SYDVKM. In DNA, the CDR3 is TGTGCCAGCAGCTGGGGGAGGGGGACCGGGGAGCTGTTTTTT. Translating it yields CASSWGRGTGELFF. The full variable domain, its missing parts supplied by reference TRBV28 and TRBJ2-2, is DVKVTQSSRYLVKRTGEKVFLECVQDMDHENMFWYRQDPGLGLRLIYFSYDVKMKEKGDIPEGYSVSREKKERFSLILESASTNQTSMYLCASSWGRGTGELFFGEGSRLTVL.

The V call is TRBV28, the J call TRBJ1-2; no definite D call. Trimming stripped 3 bases from V and 2 bases from J, with 10 bases between. The CDR3 is 14 amino acids. The germline gives CDR1 MDHEN, CDR2 SYDVKM. The CDR3 sequence is CASSFPPANYGYTF. Written as DNA, the CDR3 is TGTGCCAGCAGTTTCCCGCCAGCGAACTATGGCTACACCTTC.

In this sample, this clonotype turned up a few times. The V gene is TRBV19, the J gene TRBJ1-1; the match to TRBD1 covers 7 bases. CDR3 length: 13 amino acids. The germline gives CDR1 LNHDA, CDR2 SQIVND (reference sequence). V lost 7 bases and J lost 6; bases outside the gene matches: 8. The CDR3 is CASTSTTGAEAFF. CDR3 coding DNA: TGTGCCAGTACCTCCACAACAGGGGCTGAAGCTTTCTTT.

About this clonotype itself: A single base separates this from a much larger clone, so it may be a read error. The chain uses TRBV20-1 and TRBJ1-5; no clear D gene. The CDR3 extends over 14 amino acids. The V gene's germline CDR1 is DFQATT and CDR2 SNEGSKA (reference sequence). The CDR3 DNA follows: TGCAGTGCTAGAGATAGAGGGAGGAATCCGCCCCAGCATTTT. It specifies CSARDRGRNPPQHF.

With regard to this clonotype: Lacking the conserved final phenylalanine or tryptophan, this CDR3 likely reflects a read error. The chain carries TRBV11-2 and TRBJ1-1; D might be TRBD1 (5 bases). The CDR3 is 14 residues long. Trimming removed 4 bases at V and 3 bases at J, with 12 bases between. CDR1 and CDR2 from the germline V gene are SGHAT and FQNNGV. In DNA, the CDR3 is TGTGCCAGCAGCTCCACTGGGGGGGACACTGAAGCTTTCGTT. Protein product: CASSSTGGDTEAFV.

The chain recombines TRBV6-1 with TRBJ2-1, with D unresolved. The V gene's germline CDR1 is MNHNS and CDR2 SASEGT. The CDR3 consists of 15 residues. Trimming stripped 5 bases from V and 3 bases from J, with 14 bases between. The CDR3 region has the DNA TGTGCCAGCAGTCTCCGTATGGTGGGCTACAATGAGCAGTTCTTC. Its protein is CASSLRMVGYNEQFF.

The chain links TRBV10-3 to TRBJ2-7; 7 bases agree with TRBD1. The V and J ends lost 5 bases and 4 bases, in that order; junction bases with no gene match: 5. Germline CDR1 and CDR2: ENHRY and SYGVKD. The CDR3 totals 13 residues. The CDR3 loop reads CAISPRGKYEQYF. CDR3 DNA: TGTGCCATCAGTCCCAGGGGGAAATACGAGCAGTACTTC.

This clonotype was counted many times. The chain has TRBV29-1 and TRBJ1-5, with 7 bases lining up with TRBD1. The V gene end was trimmed by 4 bases and the J gene end by 5 bases; junction bases not matched to a gene: 11. Germline CDR1 SQVTM, CDR2 ANQGSEA. The CDR3 contains 15 residues. This CDR3 is CSVAFSTGADQPQHF. Here the CDR3 DNA reads TGCAGCGTTGCATTTTCTACAGGGGCCGATCAGCCCCAGCATTTT.

A word on this clonotype: This may stem from a read error, because a much larger clone lies one nucleotide away. The chain combines TRBV9 with TRBJ2-1; 7 nucleotides line up with TRBD1. This CDR3 has 14 amino acids. Germline lookup yields CDR1 SGDLS and CDR2 YYNGEE. As DNA, the CDR3 is TGTGCCAGCAGCCCAGAGGTAGGGGGCAATGAGCAGTCCTTC. This translates into CASSPEVGGNEQSF. Drawing the rest from reference TRBV9 and TRBJ2-1, the complete variable domain is DSGVTQTPKHLITATGQRVTLRCSPRSGDLSVYWYQQSLDQGLQFLIQYYNGEERAKGNILERFSAQQFPDLHSELNLSSLELGDSALYFCASSPEVGGNEQSFGPGTRLTVL.

Only a few counts were recorded for this clonotype. This chain joins TRBV13 and TRBJ2-4, with unresolved D. V was shortened by 5 bases and J by 4 bases, with 15 bases between the two germline ends. CDR1 and CDR2 (germline): PRHDT, FYEKMQ (reference sequence). This CDR3 contains 15 residues. CDR3 residues: CASSPRSAVKNIQYF. The CDR3 DNA is TGTGCCAGCAGCCCTCGGAGTGCAGTGAAAAACATTCAGTACTTC. Filled out from reference TRBV13 and TRBJ2-4, the complete variable domain reads AAGVIQSPRHLIKEKRETATLKCYPIPRHDTVYWYQQGPGQDPQFLISFYEKMQSDKGSIPDRFSAQQFSDYHSELNMSSLELGDSALYFCASSPRSAVKNIQYFGAGTRLSVL.

V and J are TRBV30 and TRBJ2-7; either TRBD1 or TRBD2 may fit D (5 bases each). This CDR3 contains 13 residues. The ends were cut back, 0 bases at V and 2 bases at J, with 8 bases in the middle. Looked up from germline, CDR1 is GTSNPN and CDR2 is SVGIG (reference sequence). DNA for the CDR3: TGTGCCTGGAGTGTACAGGAGGCCTACGAGCAGTACTTC. Protein sequence: CAWSVQEAYEQYF.

There are many counts of this clonotype. The J gene is TRBJ2-3, the V gene TRBV7-9; 9 bases line up with TRBD2. J gave up 3 bases and V 4 bases, and 5 bases lay outside the gene matches. Germline V CDR1 and CDR2: SEHNR, FQNEAQ (reference sequence). CDR3 length: 15 amino acids. CDR3 residues: CASSSLAGPTDTQYF. CDR3 DNA sequence: TGTGCCAGCAGCTCTCTAGCGGGACCAACAGATACGCAGTATTTT.

The genes are TRBV6-2 or TRBV6-3 and TRBJ2-3; D remains ambiguous. Trimming removed 6 bases at V and 2 bases at J, with 12 bases between. This CDR3 comprises 14 residues. Germline V gene data show CDR1 as MNHEY and CDR2 as SVGEGT. Here the CDR3 reads CASSPPAYTDTQYF. Here the CDR3 DNA reads TGTGCCAGCAGCCCCCCGGCGTACACAGATACGCAGTATTTT.

This clonotype occurred once. Given a much more abundant clone one base away, this may be a read error. The V and J genes are TRBV20-1 and TRBJ2-3; 9 bases map to TRBD2. This CDR3 is 14 amino acids long. The germline V gene encodes CDR1 DFQATT and CDR2 SNEGSKA (reference sequence). Germline trimming cut 5 bases from V and 5 bases from J; bases unmatched to any gene: 8. The CDR3 sequence is CSAWTSAGGDTQYF. CDR3 coding DNA: TGCAGTGCTTGGACTAGCGCGGGGGGAGATACGCAGTATTTT.

This clonotype came up many times. The V and J genes are TRBV2 and TRBJ2-5; tentative D call: TRBD1 (5 bases). This CDR3 comprises 12 residues. The germline V and J ends were trimmed by 8 bases and 14 bases, with 21 bases remaining between them. Germline V gives CDR1 SNHLY, CDR2 FYNNEI. CDR3 protein: CASSVDSPNRYF. The CDR3 bases are TGTGCCAGCTCCGTCGACAGCCCTAACCGCTACTTC.

Ten or more counts support this clonotype. The V gene is TRBV19, the J gene TRBJ1-2; D call uncertain. The germline gives CDR1 LNHDA, CDR2 SQIVND (reference sequence). The CDR3 totals 12 residues. Trimming pared 8 bases from V and 5 bases from J, leaving 12 bases between. The CDR3 DNA is TGTGCCAGTTCCGACACACCTTATGGCTACACCTTC. It yields the protein CASSDTPYGYTF.

Details on this clonotype: This may stem from a read error, because a much larger clone lies one nucleotide away. The CDR3 nucleotides are TGTGCCAGCAGCTCCCGGGACCAAAACCCCTATGGCTACCCCTTC. Protein: CASSSRDQNPYGYPF. The chain joins TRBV7-2 to TRBJ1-2; a weak D match, TRBD1 (5 bases). The CDR3 sequence is 15 residues long. The germline V gene has CDR1 SGHTA and CDR2 FQGNSA.

The genes are TRBV20-1 and TRBJ2-5; tentative D call: TRBD1 (5 bases). CDR3 length equals 13 residues. Germline V lookup: CDR1 DFQATT, CDR2 SNEGSKA (reference sequence). Trimming took 0 bases from V and 1 from J, leaving 6 bases between them. CDR3 nucleotide sequence: TGCAGTGCTAGAGATAGGGGCCAAGAGACCCAGTACTTC. Amino acids: CSARDRGQETQYF.

This clonotype was found many times. V and J are TRBV10-2 and TRBJ2-1; D gene unclear. Germline V lookup: CDR1 WSHSY, CDR2 SAAADI. The CDR3 length is 15 residues. Trimming cost V 7 bases and J 6 bases, with 19 bases left between them. The CDR3: CASKLPSNFLNEQFF. The CDR3 region has the DNA TGCGCCAGCAAGCTCCCTAGTAATTTCCTCAATGAGCAGTTCTTC.

V gene TRBV2 combines with J gene TRBJ2-5, with a tentative D call TRBD1 (5 bases). This CDR3 has 14 residues. CDR1 is SNHLY, CDR2 FYNNEI, per germline. Trimming took 2 bases from V and 5 from J, leaving 12 bases between them. In DNA form, the CDR3 reads TGTGCCAGCAGTGAAAGTGGGGCCGGGGAGACCCAGTACTTC. It codes for CASSESGAGETQYF.

This clonotype was found many times. The chain links TRBV2 to TRBJ2-2, with 11 positions matching TRBD2. The CDR3 is 17 residues long. The V gene end was trimmed by 6 bases and the J gene end by 4 bases; junction bases not matched to a gene: 10. The germline V gene encodes CDR1 SNHLY and CDR2 FYNNEI. The CDR3 loop is CASSVRTGTSGTGELFF. The CDR3 DNA reads as TGTGCCAGCAGCGTTAGAACCGGGACTAGCGGCACCGGGGAGCTGTTTTTT.

This clonotype was detected many times. CDR3 sequence reads: CASSQDLLAGGPGAYEQYF. CDR3 sequence (DNA): TGTGCCAGCAGCCAAGACCTGCTAGCGGGGGGGCCGGGGGCCTACGAGCAGTACTTC. The genes are TRBV4-2 and TRBJ2-7, with TRBD2 identical over 12 bases. The V and J ends lost 0 bases and 2 bases, in that order; junction bases with no gene match: 11. CDR1 LGHNA and CDR2 YNFKEQ come from the germline V gene. This CDR3 spans 19 amino acids.